This T cell receptor beta chain was found in a study of T-cell memory formation after mild COVID-19. Study information: Among the donors, TCR clusters were largely specific to each donor.

V was clipped by 2 bases and J by 0 bases; unmatched bases: 13. The V gene's germline CDR1 is MNHEY and CDR2 SVGEGT. This CDR3 region has 20 residues. TCRdb used MiXCR to reprocess the 5' RACE reads, holding one entry per CDR3 protein. The sample has roughly 150,000 distinct CDR3 sequences, under 30% seen once; the top ten hold around 24%. Study-level findings and limits: The authors did not confirm SARS-CoV-2 specificity of second-wave clones peaking day 37.

Comments on this clonotype: As yet, its antigen is unknown.

This receptor was obtained from an adult woman who had mild COVID-19 (a few samples of this study predate the infection). Cell type and time point are not known. The gene calls are TRBV6-2 or TRBV6-3 and TRBJ2-1; 10 nucleotides agree with TRBD2. Input material: PBMCs or a T cell subset sorted from them (not recorded which). The CDR3 coding sequence is TGTGCCAGCAGTTACCCTCTAGCGGGAGTAGCTCCCAGCTCCTACAATGAGCAGTTCTTC. Amino acid sequence: CASSYPLAGVAPSSYNEQFF.